The rows below give T cell receptor beta chains drawn from one sample of a study of blood T cells in healthy people across ages. MiXCR was run by TCRdb on the 5' RACE reads, yielding one entry per CDR3 protein. The sample has some 1,500,000 distinct CDR3 sequences; under 55% are singletons. Source material: blood. The source of these receptors is a woman younger than 30 in good health. The CDR3 runs from the conserved cysteine through the conserved F or W. A D gene is named only where the DNA matches it firmly. Size values are once, few and many counts, or a class for expanded clones, and some rows have none.

>TRBV28|TRBD2|NA|TRBJ2-3
TGTGCCAGCAGTTTACCACTAGCGGAAGGCACAGATACGCAGTATTTT
CASSLPLAEGTDTQYF
>TRBV6-1|NA|NA|TRBJ2-3
TGTGCCAGCAGTGAAAGGCAGGTGGGAGATACGCAGTATTTT
CASSERQVGDTQYF
>TRBV13|TRBD2|few|TRBJ2-5
TGTGCCAGCAGCTCTAGCGGGACACAAGAGACCCAGTACTTC
CASSSSGTQETQYF
>TRBV20-1|NA|NA|TRBJ2-1
TGCAGTGCTGGCACCGGGATCCTCAATGAGCAGTTCTTC
CSAGTGILNEQFF
>TRBV6-1|NA|NA|TRBJ2-7
TGTGCCAGCAGTGACGGGAACCCCTACAATGAGCAGTACTTC
CASSDGNPYNEQYF
>TRBV5-5|TRBD2|few|TRBJ2-1
TGTGCCAGCAGCTTGGGACTAGCGGGAGTTGGCTTCAATGAGCAGTTCTTC
CASSLGLAGVGFNEQFF
>TRBV6-2/TRBV6-3|TRBD2|once|TRBJ2-7
TGTGCCAGCAGGAGACGGGCGGGGGTGACCTACGAGCAGTACTTC
CASRRRAGVTYEQYF
>TRBV2|NA|once|TRBJ1-4
TGTGCCAGCAGTGGGCAGCTTGGGGAAAAACTGTTTTTT
CASSGQLGEKLFF
>TRBV12-5|NA|few|TRBJ2-5
TGTGCTAGTGGGGTAGGACATAAAGAGACCCAGTACTTC
CASGVGHKETQYF
>TRBV11-2|TRBD2|few|TRBJ2-1
TGTGCCAGCAGCGAACAAAGCGGGATTGGTGCCAATGAGCAGTTCTTC
CASSEQSGIGANEQFF
>TRBV20-1|NA|NA|TRBJ2-6
TGCAGTGCTAGAGCGGCCCACTCTGGGGCCAACGTCCTGACTTTC
CSARAAHSGANVLTF
>TRBV7-9|NA|few|TRBJ2-1
TGTGCCAGCAGCAGCGCCCGGGGGGCGAGGTACAATGAGCAGTTCTTC
CASSSARGARYNEQFF
>TRBV15|TRBD1|NA|TRBJ1-5
TGTGCCACCAGCAACAACAGGGGAGGCAATCAGCCCCAGCATTTT
CATSNNRGGNQPQHF
>TRBV15|TRBD2|NA|TRBJ2-1
TGTGCCACCAGCAGAGTGGGGGGGTCGTCCTACAATGAGCAGTTCTTC
CATSRVGGSSYNEQFF
>TRBV20-1|NA|NA|TRBJ2-1
TGCAGTGCTAGAGATCAGGCAAATGAGCAGTTCTTC
CSARDQANEQFF
>TRBV20-1|TRBD1|NA|TRBJ2-7
TGCAGTGCAAACTCCCCCGGGACAGGCGGGCAGTACTTC
CSANSPGTGGQYF
>TRBV27|NA|NA|TRBJ2-7
TGTGCCAGCAGTTTCGACGGGAGCTCCTACAATGAGCAGTACTTC
CASSFDGSSYNEQYF
>TRBV7-9|NA|NA|TRBJ2-2
TGTGCCAGCAGATTAATTCTACTGATGAACACCGGGGAGCTGTTTTTT
CASRLILLMNTGELFF
>TRBV19|NA|once|TRBJ1-4
TGTGCCAGTACCACGACAGCAGCTAATGAAAAACTGTTTTTT
CASTTTAANEKLFF
>TRBV18|NA|many|TRBJ1-2
TGTGCCAGCAGTCCGGAGGGTAACTATGGCTACACCTTC
CASSPEGNYGYTF
>TRBV29-1|TRBD2|many|TRBJ2-3
TGCAGCGGTGTGACTAGCGGGTCGGATACGCAGTATTTT
CSGVTSGSDTQYF
>TRBV12-3/TRBV12-4|NA|few|TRBJ1-6
TGTGCCAGCAGTTCAGGGTGGAGATCCCTCCACTTT
CASSSGWRSLHF
>TRBV2|NA|once|TRBJ2-1
TGTGCCAGCAGTGATCCGGGACAAGCTTTCTACAATGAGCAGTTCTTC
CASSDPGQAFYNEQFF
>TRBV7-9|NA|NA|TRBJ2-7
TGTGCCAGCAGCTCGCCGGCGTTGGACTACGAGCAGTACTTC
CASSSPALDYEQYF
>TRBV30|NA|NA|TRBJ1-1
TGTGCCTGGAGTGGTGATCGAGTTAACACTGAAGCTTTCTTT
CAWSGDRVNTEAFF
>TRBV24-1|TRBD1|few|TRBJ2-3
TGTGCCACCAGTGATACACAGGGGGCTGGGGATACGCAGTATTTT
CATSDTQGAGDTQYF
>TRBV6-1|NA|few|TRBJ2-7
TGTGCCAGCAGTGAATTAGCTTTTGCGGGGACGGGCTCCTACGAGCAGTACTTC
CASSELAFAGTGSYEQYF
>TRBV3-1|NA|NA|TRBJ2-7
TGTGCCAGCAGCCAAGAGCAGTTGACGCAGTACTTC
CASSQEQLTQYF
>TRBV3-1|NA|NA|TRBJ1-1
TGTGCCAGCAGCCAAGGGACAGCTACTGAAGCTTTCTTT
CASSQGTATEAFF
>TRBV11-3|NA|NA|TRBJ2-7
TGTTCCAGCAGCTTAGACACGACAGGCTACAATGAGCAGTACTTC
CSSSLDTTGYNEQYF
>TRBV25-1|NA|NA|TRBJ2-1
TGTGCCAGCAGTGAATATAGGGTGGAGAATGAGCAGTTCTTC
CASSEYRVENEQFF
>TRBV6-2/TRBV6-3|TRBD1|few|TRBJ1-5
TGTGCCAGCAGTTCCATGACAGGGGATAGGAATCAGCCCCAGCATTTT
CASSSMTGDRNQPQHF
>TRBV20-1|NA|NA|TRBJ1-5
TGCAGTGCTAGTTCAGGGGCTGGCAATCAGCCCCAGCATTTT
CSASSGAGNQPQHF
>TRBV29-1|NA|NA|TRBJ1-2
TGCAGCGCCCCCCCAGGGGATGAGGACTATGGCTACACCTTC
CSAPPGDEDYGYTF
>TRBV9|NA|NA|TRBJ2-1
TGTGCCAGCAGCGTTTCCGTCAAGGATGAGCAGTTCTTC
CASSVSVKDEQFF
>TRBV4-1|NA|NA|TRBJ2-2
TGCGCCAGCAGCCAAGTTATTGGGGGGTACACCGGGGAGCTGTTTTTT
CASSQVIGGYTGELFF
>TRBV6-5|NA|few|TRBJ2-7
TGTGCCAGCAGTTACACGGCGGGACACTACGAGCAGTACTTC
CASSYTAGHYEQYF
>TRBV2|TRBD1|NA|TRBJ1-4
TGTGCCATTCGGACAGGGGATGAAAAACTGTTTTTT
CAIRTGDEKLFF
>TRBV2|NA|NA|TRBJ1-5
TGTGCCAGCAGTGAAGCGATGCGTCCCCATCAGCCCCAGCATTTT
CASSEAMRPHQPQHF
>TRBV27|NA|few|TRBJ2-3
TGTGCCAGCAGTTTTCGCGGGTCAGATACGCAGTATTTT
CASSFRGSDTQYF
>TRBV20-1|NA|NA|TRBJ1-4
TGCAGTGCTAGCGGGGCGGGGGGAACTAATGAAAAACTGTTTTTT
CSASGAGGTNEKLFF